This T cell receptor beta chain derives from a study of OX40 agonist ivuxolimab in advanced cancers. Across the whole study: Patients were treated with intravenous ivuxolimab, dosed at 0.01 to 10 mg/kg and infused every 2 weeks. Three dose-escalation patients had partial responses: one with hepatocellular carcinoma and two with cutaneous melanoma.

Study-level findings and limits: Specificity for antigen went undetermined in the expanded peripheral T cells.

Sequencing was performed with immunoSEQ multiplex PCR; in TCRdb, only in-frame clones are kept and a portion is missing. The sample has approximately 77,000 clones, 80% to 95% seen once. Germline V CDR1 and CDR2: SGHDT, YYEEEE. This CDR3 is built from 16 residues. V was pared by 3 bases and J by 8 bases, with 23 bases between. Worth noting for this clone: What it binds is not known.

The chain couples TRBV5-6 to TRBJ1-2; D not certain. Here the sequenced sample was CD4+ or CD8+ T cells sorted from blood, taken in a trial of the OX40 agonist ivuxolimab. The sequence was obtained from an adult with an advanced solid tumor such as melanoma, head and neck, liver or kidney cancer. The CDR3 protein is CASSWRDRTTLGGYTF. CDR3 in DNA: TGTGCCAGCAGCTGGAGGGATAGGACCACGCTCGGGGGCTACACCTTC. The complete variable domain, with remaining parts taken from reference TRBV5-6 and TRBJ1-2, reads DAGVTQSPTHLIKTRGQQVTLRCSPKSGHDTVSWYQQALGQGPQFIFQYYEEEERQRGNFPDRFSGHQFPNYSSELNVNALLLGDSALYLCASSWRDRTTLGGYTFGSGTRLTVV.